The 21 T cell receptor beta chains below come from one sample, sequenced in a study of identical twins. TCRdb independently ran MiXCR on the 5' RACE reads; one entry per CDR3 protein. The data show approximately 620,000 distinct CDR3 sequences, 8.5% to 9% seen once. These same data were also listed under a study on yellow fever vaccine responses in identical twins.

Source material: PBMCs. These receptors were obtained from a woman between 18 and 29 years old in good health.

This sequence joins TRBV3-1 and TRBJ1-5; D is ambiguous. Trimming took 0 bases from V and 3 from J, leaving 9 bases between them. The CDR3 consists of 15 residues. The V gene's germline CDR1 is LGHDT and CDR2 YNNKEL (reference sequence). In DNA form, the CDR3 reads TGTGCCAGCAGCCAAGATGCCGGATACAATCAGCCCCAGCATTTT. Translation gives CASSQDAGYNQPQHF.

The sample holds many counts of this clonotype. The chain is built from TRBV7-6 and TRBJ2-3; D ambiguous. The CDR3 length is 14 residues. Germline-derived CDR1 and CDR2 are SGHVS and FNYEAQ. V lost 3 bases and J lost 2, with 9 bases in between. The CDR3 DNA is TGTGCCAGCAGCTTTATGAGCGACACAGATACGCAGTATTTT. Amino acids: CASSFMSDTDTQYF.

This clonotype has just a few counts. V gene TRBV6-5 combines with J gene TRBJ2-2, with D tentatively TRBD2 (5 bases). The CDR3 extends over 17 amino acids. V gave up 4 bases and J gave up 0 bases, with 15 bases separating them. Per germline, CDR1 MNHEY and CDR2 SVGAGI. The CDR3 DNA reads as TGTGCCAGCAGTTCTGGTTTAGGGAGAGCGAACACCGGGGAGCTGTTTTTT. It yields the protein CASSSGLGRANTGELFF.

This rearrangement joins TRBV6-2 or TRBV6-3 to TRBJ2-1; the match to TRBD2 covers 9 bases. CDR1 is MNHEY, CDR2 SVGEGT, per germline. The CDR3 has 15 residues. V was clipped by 6 bases and J by 3 bases; unmatched bases: 6. This CDR3 reads CASRPGLADYNEQFF. The CDR3 DNA reads TGTGCCAGCAGACCGGGACTAGCAGACTACAATGAGCAGTTCTTC.

V gene TRBV20-1 combines with J gene TRBJ2-7; 11 bases align to TRBD2. V trimming: 1 base; J trimming: 0 bases; junction bases outside the gene matches: 5. Germline values: CDR1 DFQATT, CDR2 SNEGSKA (reference sequence). The CDR3 has 16 amino acids. The CDR3: CSARVVSGGVSYEQYF. CDR3 DNA: TGCAGTGCTAGAGTTGTTAGCGGGGGGGTCTCCTACGAGCAGTACTTC.

A few counts support this clonotype. The chain carries TRBV4-1 and TRBJ2-1; 9 bases are a match to TRBD2. CDR3 length: 16 amino acids. CDR1 and CDR2 (germline): MGHRA, YSYEKL. Trimming took 0 bases from V and 9 from J; bases not matched to a gene: 9. DNA of the CDR3: TGCGCCAGCAGCCAAGAGGTGCGGGAGGGGCAGGGTGAGCAGTTCTTC. It codes for CASSQEVREGQGEQFF.

A few counts support this clonotype. This chain uses TRBV12-3 or TRBV12-4 with TRBJ2-1; TRBD1 matches at 10 bases. CDR3 length: 16 amino acids. Trimming cost V 6 bases and J 8 bases; bases outside gene matches: 13. This CDR3 reads CASSPSTGGLTDEQFF. The CDR3 DNA is TGTGCCAGCAGCCCATCGACAGGGGGCTTAACGGATGAGCAGTTCTTC.

This clonotype was counted a few times. The chain is built from TRBV28 and TRBJ2-6; 11 bases agree with TRBD1. The J segment lost 4 bases and the V segment lost 3 bases, leaving 8 bases of the junction unmatched. This CDR3 is built from 18 residues. Per the germline V gene, CDR1 is MDHEN and CDR2 is SYDVKM. CDR3 sequence (DNA): TGTGCCAGCAGTTTGGTCGGACAGGGGGCGTTAGGGGCCAACGTCCTGACTTTC. This encodes CASSLVGQGALGANVLTF.

This clonotype was picked up a small number of times. This sequence joins TRBV2 and TRBJ2-1, with 10 bases identical to TRBD1. Trimming cost V 6 bases and J 9 bases; bases outside gene matches: 5. The CDR3 has 13 amino acids. Germline assignment: CDR1 SNHLY and CDR2 FYNNEI. CDR3 sequence reads: CASRLTGGIEQFF. The CDR3 DNA sequence: TGTGCCAGCAGGCTGACAGGGGGCATTGAGCAGTTCTTC. Full variable domain (outside the CDR3, taken from reference TRBV2 and TRBJ2-1): EPEVTQTPSHQVTQMGQEVILRCVPISNHLYFYWYRQILGQKVEFLVSFYNNEISEKSEIFDDQFSVERPDGSNFTLKIRSTKLEDSAMYFCASRLTGGIEQFFGPGTRLTVL.

This clonotype was seen at least ten times. The chain uses TRBV5-1 and TRBJ2-2, with 14 bases identical to TRBD2. The ends lost 4 bases at V and 1 base at J; junction bases unmatched: 3. The V gene's germline CDR1 is SGHRS and CDR2 YFSETQ. This CDR3 has 17 amino acids. CDR3 nucleotides: TGCGCCAGCAGCCATGGACTAGCGGGAGGGAACACCGGGGAGCTGTTTTTT. Protein product: CASSHGLAGGNTGELFF.

The rearrangement links TRBV12-3 or TRBV12-4 to TRBJ2-1; 7 bases fit TRBD2. J was trimmed by 11 bases and V by 3 bases; bases with no gene match: 16. This CDR3 is 16 amino acids long. The CDR3 here is CASSLGGGSAFGKQFF. The CDR3 DNA reads TGTGCCAGCAGTTTGGGCGGGGGTTCGGCATTCGGTAAGCAGTTCTTC.

This clonotype was detected many times. The chain is built from TRBV4-2 and TRBJ2-3; 12 bases align to TRBD2. The J segment lost 6 bases and the V segment lost 0 bases, leaving 4 bases of the junction unmatched. Germline-derived CDR1 and CDR2 are LGHNA and YNFKEQ. CDR3 length equals 16 residues. The CDR3 loop is CASSQESSGRGDTQYF. CDR3 nucleotide sequence: TGTGCCAGCAGCCAAGAATCTAGCGGGAGGGGCGATACGCAGTATTTT.

Ten or more counts support this clonotype. The genes are TRBV20-1 and TRBJ2-3; no clear D gene. CDR3 length equals 11 residues. V was clipped by 5 bases and J by 2 bases, with 5 bases between them. Germline V gene lookup returns CDR1 DFQATT and CDR2 SNEGSKA (reference sequence). Here the CDR3 reads CSAPPTDTQYF. As DNA, the CDR3 is TGCAGTGCTCCCCCCACAGATACGCAGTATTTT.

This clonotype came up a few times. The V and J genes are TRBV27 and TRBJ2-7; D is undetermined. Germline-derived CDR1 and CDR2 are MNHEY and SMNVEV (reference sequence). Deletions cut 2 bases from V and 5 bases from J, with 10 bases between. The CDR3 spans 13 residues. CDR3 nucleotides: TGTGCCAGCAGTTTAAGCCCCAGACACGAGCAGTACTTC. It specifies CASSLSPRHEQYF.

This clonotype was observed a few times. The chain links TRBV5-1 to TRBJ2-7; 7 nucleotides align to TRBD1. Germline CDR1 SGHRS, CDR2 YFSETQ. This CDR3 has 16 residues. Trimming cost V 2 bases and J 2 bases; bases outside gene matches: 10. CDR3 DNA sequence: TGCGCCAGCAGCTTAATCGACAGGGCGCTCACCTACGAGCAGTACTTC. Translated: CASSLIDRALTYEQYF. Full variable domain (outside the CDR3, taken from reference TRBV5-1 and TRBJ2-7): KAGVTQTPRYLIKTRGQQVTLSCSPISGHRSVSWYQQTPGQGLQFLFEYFSETQRNKGNFPGRFSGRQFSNSRSEMNVSTLELGDSALYLCASSLIDRALTYEQYFGPGTRLTVT.

This clonotype has just a few counts. This sequence joins TRBV5-6 and TRBJ2-2; D perhaps matches TRBD2 (5 bases). The V gene lost 1 base and the J gene lost 4 bases, with 17 bases spanning the gap. This CDR3 contains 17 residues. CDR1 SGHDT and CDR2 YYEEEE come from the germline V gene. In DNA form, the CDR3 reads TGTGCCAGCAGCTTGAGGCCTTCACCAGGACTCACCGGGGAGCTGTTTTTT. It is translated as CASSLRPSPGLTGELFF.

The chain couples TRBV7-2 to TRBJ2-3, with 7 bases aligning to TRBD2. J lost 1 base, V lost 2 bases, and 9 bases had no gene match. CDR1 and CDR2 from the germline V gene are SGHTA and FQGNSA. This CDR3 comprises 17 residues. CDR3 in amino acids: CASSLTSIGRGTDTQYF. The CDR3 DNA sequence: TGTGCCAGCAGCTTAACCTCAATTGGGAGGGGCACAGATACGCAGTATTTT.

This chain joins TRBV6-4 and TRBJ2-3; 8 positions agree with TRBD1. Trimming took 7 bases from V and 1 from J; bases not matched to a gene: 1. This CDR3 is built from 13 residues. Germline V CDR1 and CDR2: MRHNA, SNTAGT. CDR3 residues: CASTGGCTDTQYF. The DNA of the CDR3 is TGTGCCAGCACAGGGGGCTGCACAGATACGCAGTATTTT.

This chain links TRBV29-1 with TRBJ2-7; 9 bases align to TRBD1. Germline CDR1 is SQVTM and CDR2 is ANQGSEA. The junction had 3 bases not matched to a gene; V was cut back by 4 bases and J by 5 bases. The CDR3 loop spans 12 amino acids. CDR3 DNA: TGCAGCGTTGGACAGGGGGGCCACGAGCAGTACTTC. Translation gives CSVGQGGHEQYF.

This clonotype was counted between two and nine times. The chain recombines TRBV10-3 with TRBJ2-3; 7 nucleotides match TRBD2. This CDR3 is 14 amino acids long. Germline V CDR1 and CDR2: ENHRY, SYGVKD. The V segment lost 6 bases and the J segment 6 bases; nucleotides outside the gene matches: 9. For the CDR3, the DNA is TGTGCCATCAGAGAAGCGGGGACCCAGGATACGCAGTATTTT. Its translation: CAIREAGTQDTQYF.

This clonotype was counted only a few times. The chain has TRBV7-9 and TRBJ1-1; tentative D call: TRBD1 (5 bases). CDR1 and CDR2 from the germline V gene are SEHNR and FQNEAQ (reference sequence). The CDR3 runs 16 residues. V was shortened by 3 bases and J by 0 bases, with 14 bases between the two germline ends. This CDR3 reads CASSFVLGLLNTEAFF. CDR3 DNA: TGTGCCAGCAGCTTCGTTTTGGGGCTGTTGAACACTGAAGCTTTCTTT.